This T cell receptor beta chain stems from a study of OX40 agonist ivuxolimab in advanced cancers. The germline V gene encodes CDR1 SGHRS and CDR2 YFSETQ. This CDR3 region has 16 residues. Trimming cost V 6 bases and J 0 bases, with 17 bases left between them. TCRdb's table, derived via immunoSEQ multiplex PCR, lists solely in-frame clones and lacks some. The data hold more than 80,000 clones, with approximately 90% observed a single time. The chain employs TRBV5-1 and TRBJ2-3, with D hard to call. The origin of this receptor is an adult with an advanced solid tumor such as melanoma, head and neck, liver or kidney cancer. This sample comprised CD4+ or CD8+ T cells sorted from blood, obtained in a trial of the OX40 agonist ivuxolimab. The CDR3 is CASTVGTSASTDTQYF. As DNA, the CDR3 is TGCGCCAGCACGGTGGGCACGAGCGCTAGCACAGATACGCAGTATTTT.